The 32 T cell receptor beta chains reported below all come from one sample, sequenced in a study of control samples from healthy donors and cancer patients. TCRdb keeps only in-frame clones here, not all; method: immunoSEQ multiplex PCR. Among under 65,000 clones, approximately 87% were seen once, and the ten largest hold over 9.5%. Material: PBMCs. These receptors were taken from a woman aged 60-70 years with lung cancer.

The chain recombines TRBV11-3 with TRBJ2-3, with 9 bases identical to TRBD1. Germline CDR1 and CDR2: SGHNT and YENEEA. The trim removed 5 bases at V and 1 base at J, leaving 7 bases unmatched. The CDR3 runs to 16 residues. Here the CDR3 DNA reads TGTGCCAGCAGCCCCGGGACAGGGTCCCGCACAGATACGCAGTATTTT. Translation: CASSPGTGSRTDTQYF.

The CDR3 bases are TGTGCCAGCAGCTGGAACGAGCAGTACTTC. Its protein product is CASSWNEQYF. The chain combines TRBV5-8 with TRBJ2-7; D gene uncertain. The germline V gene has CDR1 SGHTS and CDR2 YDEGEE. Trimming pared 3 bases from V and 5 bases from J, leaving 3 bases between. This CDR3 is built from 10 residues.

Concerning this clone: The junction differs from germline at one of its ends, possibly a read error. The chain carries TRBV7-7 and TRBJ2-7, with D possibly being TRBD2 (6 bases). Germline CDR1 is SSHAT and CDR2 is FNYEAQ (reference sequence). This CDR3 region has 15 residues. The chain's CDR3 is CASTLVTSRYYEQYF. The DNA of the CDR3 is TGTGCTAGCACCCTGGTAACTAGCCGATACTACGAGCAGTACTTC.

The CDR3 loop reads CASSIRDPRFSNQPQHF. CDR3 bases: TGTGCCAGTAGTATACGGGACCCCCGTTTTAGCAATCAGCCCCAGCATTTT. The chain joins TRBV19 to TRBJ1-5; a weak D match, TRBD1 (5 bases). The germline V gene has CDR1 LNHDA and CDR2 SQIVND (reference sequence). V lost 2 bases to trimming and J lost 0 bases, with 14 bases between them. This CDR3 has 17 amino acids.

The CDR3 DNA reads as TGTGCCAGCAGCCGATCCCTACAGGGGGGGACCGATGGCTACACCTTC. Translation: CASSRSLQGGTDGYTF. V gene TRBV3-1 (or the pseudogene TRBV3-2) combines with J gene TRBJ1-2; 8 positions agree with TRBD1. The germline V gene encodes CDR1 LGHDT and CDR2 YNNKEL (reference sequence). J was trimmed by 6 bases and V by 4 bases; bases with no gene match: 13. The CDR3 consists of 16 residues.

There are a few counts of this clone. This chain links TRBV7-9 with TRBJ1-1; D gene uncertain. CDR1 is SEHNR, CDR2 FQNEAQ, per germline (reference sequence). The V end lost 5 bases, the J end lost 4 bases, and 14 bases lay between the germline ends. This CDR3 is 14 amino acids long. The CDR3 sequence: CASSTFRLTTEAFF. CDR3 nucleotides: TGTGCCAGCAGCACATTTAGGCTCACCACTGAAGCTTTCTTT.

V gene TRBV6-5 combines with J gene TRBJ1-1; D unclear. The ends were cut back, 6 bases at V and 7 bases at J, with 15 bases in the middle. The CDR3 sequence is 13 residues long. The germline gives CDR1 MNHEY, CDR2 SVGAGI. The CDR3, as DNA: TGTGCCAGCAGCGCATCATATCGCGGTGAAGCTTTCTTT. This translates into CASSASYRGEAFF.

The rearrangement links TRBV19 to TRBJ1-1; perhaps TRBD1 as D (6 bases). V was cut by 6 bases and J by 0 bases, with 17 bases left in between. Germline CDR1 reads LNHDA; CDR2 reads SQIVND (reference sequence). This CDR3 is 16 amino acids long. The CDR3 loop reads CASRARGPLMNTEAFF. Written as DNA, the CDR3 is TGTGCCAGTAGAGCCAGGGGACCACTCATGAACACTGAAGCTTTCTTT.

J is TRBJ2-5 and V is TRBV5-1; 8 bases match TRBD1. V lost 5 bases and J lost 5; bases outside the gene matches: 8. Germline CDR1 is SGHRS and CDR2 is YFSETQ. The CDR3 runs 14 residues. The CDR3 sequence: CASSKGQGVETQYF. CDR3 in DNA: TGCGCCAGCAGTAAAGGACAGGGTGTGGAGACCCAGTACTTC.

This chain uses TRBV18 with TRBJ1-2; D gene ambiguous. Per the germline V gene, CDR1 is KGHSH and CDR2 is LQKENI. The CDR3 spans 14 residues. The ends were cut back, 1 base at V and 8 bases at J, with 14 bases in the middle. The CDR3 loop is CASSPRQPTGGYTF. Written as DNA, the CDR3 is TGTGCCAGCTCACCACGGCAGCCAACGGGAGGCTACACCTTC. Together with reference TRBV18 and TRBJ1-2, the CDR3 gives the full variable domain: NAGVMQNPRHLVRRRGQEARLRCSPMKGHSHVYWYRQLPEEGLKFMVYLQKENIIDESGMPKERFSAEFPKEGPSILRIQQVVRGDSAAYFCASSPRQPTGGYTFGSGTRLTVV.

This chain connects TRBV6-6 to TRBJ1-1; TRBD1 matches 8 bases. CDR3 length equals 14 residues. From germline, CDR1 is MNHNY and CDR2 SVGAGI (reference sequence). Trimming took 0 bases from V and 6 from J; bases not matched to a gene: 3. The CDR3 nucleotides are TGTGCCAGCAGTTACTCACAGGGGGTCGCTGAAGCTTTCTTT. This translates into CASSYSQGVAEAFF.

The V call is TRBV28, the J call TRBJ1-4; 7 bases fit TRBD1. The CDR3 totals 19 residues. V shed 6 bases and J 0 bases; nucleotides not matched to a gene: 16. CDR1 and CDR2 (germline): MDHEN, SYDVKM. CDR3 loop: CASSLRTRTGDATNEKLFF. CDR3 in DNA: TGTGCCAGCAGCCTCAGAACCAGGACAGGTGATGCAACTAATGAAAAACTGTTTTTT.

This clone was recorded once. V is TRBV4-1 and J is TRBJ1-3, with 7 bases aligning to TRBD1. The CDR3 extends over 15 amino acids. Germline CDR1 reads MGHRA; CDR2 reads YSYEKL. V shed 4 bases and J 4 bases; nucleotides not matched to a gene: 7. CDR3 region: CASSPPGGGGNTIYF. CDR3 coding DNA: TGCGCCAGCAGCCCTCCAGGGGGAGGAGGAAACACCATATATTTT.

The chain joins TRBV12-1 to TRBJ2-2. TRBV12-1 is described as a pseudogene. CDR3 length: 10 residues. The CDR3 DNA sequence: TGTGCCAGGGGTACCGGGGAGCTGTTTTTT. It encodes CARGTGELFF.

This clone was counted once. The chain uses TRBV5-1 and TRBJ2-3; D is perhaps TRBD2 (5 bases). This CDR3 contains 15 residues. Germline V CDR1 and CDR2: SGHRS, YFSETQ. V shed 5 bases and J shed 1 base, with 14 bases lying between them. The CDR3 nucleotides read TGCGCCAGCAGTAAGGACGGGGATCGCACAGATACGCAGTATTTT. Translated: CASSKDGDRTDTQYF.

This clone occurred once. The rearrangement joins TRBV3-1 (or the pseudogene TRBV3-2) to TRBJ2-1; D is possibly TRBD1 or TRBD2 (5 bases each). Trimming cost V 1 base and J 10 bases, with 14 bases left between them. The CDR3 runs to 14 residues. Per germline, CDR1 LGHDT and CDR2 YNNKEL (reference sequence). CDR3 DNA: TGTGCCAGCAGCCAAGGAGCGGCCGAGGGGGAGCAGTTCTTC. Its translation is CASSQGAAEGEQFF.

The chain is built from TRBV28 and TRBJ1-5, with D maybe TRBD1 (5 bases). CDR3 size: 17 residues. Looked up from germline, CDR1 is MDHEN and CDR2 is SYDVKM. Trimming took 6 bases from V and 0 from J, leaving 18 bases between them. The CDR3 DNA sequence: TGTGCCAGCAGCCTCCTGGGAGGGGCGGGTAGCAATCAGCCCCAGCATTTT. It translates to CASSLLGGAGSNQPQHF.

The chain is built from TRBV24-1 and TRBJ2-1; the match to TRBD2 covers 11 bases. This CDR3 comprises 17 residues. Germline CDR1 KGHDR, CDR2 SFDVKD. V gave up 4 bases and J gave up 6 bases; unmatched junction bases: 10. The DNA of the CDR3 is TGTGCCACCAGTGAAGGTAGCGGGAGGGCCTTGTTCAATGAGCAGTTCTTC. Amino acids: CATSEGSGRALFNEQFF.

This chain connects TRBV21-1 to TRBJ2-3; TRBD2 was called by the table and not checked on the DNA. TRBV21-1 corresponds to a pseudogene. The CDR3 runs 15 residues. The DNA of the CDR3 is TGTGCCAGCACCTTCTTGGGGGACTCAACAGATACGCAGTATTTT. Translated, it gives CASTFLGDSTDTQYF.

Comments on this clone: A junction end diverges from the germline sequence, so it may reflect a read error. This sequence joins TRBV29-1 and TRBJ1-2, with a tentative D call TRBD1 (5 bases). The CDR3 runs 13 residues. Per the germline V gene, CDR1 is SQVTM and CDR2 is ANQGSEA. CDR3 bases: TGCAGCGTGGAAGGGACGCCGGGCTATGGCTACACCTTC. Translation: CSVEGTPGYGYTF.

V gene TRBV2 combines with J gene TRBJ1-5; TRBD1 matches at 8 bases. This CDR3 is built from 16 residues. Per germline, CDR1 SNHLY and CDR2 FYNNEI. V shed 5 bases, J shed 3 bases, and the junction held 9 bases outside the gene matches. CDR3 coding DNA: TGTGCCAGCAGTCGTATGACAGGGGTTAACAATCAGCCCCAGCATTTT. Translation gives CASSRMTGVNNQPQHF.

V is TRBV10-3 and J is TRBJ1-4; the D gene is possibly TRBD1 (5 bases). This CDR3 has 14 residues. Germline CDR1 is ENHRY and CDR2 is SYGVKD. V lost 6 bases to trimming and J lost 5 bases, with 13 bases between them. This chain's CDR3 is CAIRRDGGNEKLFF. The CDR3 DNA reads as TGTGCCATCAGGAGGGACGGTGGGAATGAAAAACTGTTTTTT.

The rearrangement links TRBV24-1 to TRBJ1-1; maybe TRBD1 (6 bases). Germline-derived CDR1 and CDR2 are KGHDR and SFDVKD. V was clipped by 3 bases and J by 4 bases, with 11 bases between them. The CDR3 covers 14 residues. In nucleotides, the CDR3 is TGTGCCACCAGTGATCGAAAGACAGGCACTGAAGCTTTCTTT. Amino acid sequence: CATSDRKTGTEAFF.

The genes are TRBV3-1 (or the pseudogene TRBV3-2) and TRBJ1-3; 8 bases are a match to TRBD1. The V gene end was trimmed by 0 bases and the J gene end by 4 bases; junction bases not matched to a gene: 2. The CDR3 loop spans 15 amino acids. Per germline, CDR1 LGHDT and CDR2 YNNKEL (reference sequence). The CDR3 spells CASSQDWTGGNTIYF. The CDR3 coding sequence is TGTGCCAGCAGCCAAGACTGGACAGGGGGAAACACCATATATTTT.

The genes are TRBV27 and TRBJ2-7; D is unclear. The CDR3 loop spans 12 amino acids. CDR1 is MNHEY and CDR2 is SMNVEV in the germline V gene (reference sequence). Trimming pared 6 bases from V and 0 bases from J, leaving 6 bases between. CDR3: CASSKPSYEQYF. In DNA form, the CDR3 reads TGTGCCAGCAGCAAACCCTCCTACGAGCAGTACTTC.

The chain links TRBV12-3 or TRBV12-4 to TRBJ1-5; D call uncertain. The CDR3 runs 13 residues. Trimming left V 3 bases short and J 2 bases short, with 5 bases between. The CDR3 nucleotides read TGTGCCAGCAGTTTGCCAGGCAATCAGCCCCAGCATTTT. Translation gives CASSLPGNQPQHF.

The chain couples TRBV14 to TRBJ2-1; 8 bases fit TRBD2. Germline-derived CDR1 and CDR2 are SGHDN and FVKESK. V shed 4 bases and J 7 bases; nucleotides not matched to a gene: 12. This CDR3 spans 16 amino acids. CDR3: CASSRTGAGVRNEQFF. DNA for the CDR3: TGTGCCAGCAGCCGAACGGGAGCGGGAGTGAGAAATGAGCAGTTCTTC.

The V gene is TRBV5-6, the J gene TRBJ1-4, with 8 bases lining up with TRBD1. After removal of 4 bases from V and 0 bases from J, the junction contained 2 bases not matched to a gene. Germline CDR1 and CDR2: SGHDT and YYEEEE. The CDR3 has 15 residues. The CDR3 reads CASSGGQATNEKLFF. In DNA form, the CDR3 reads TGTGCCAGCAGCGGGGGACAGGCAACTAATGAAAAACTGTTTTTT.

The chain has TRBV5-1 and TRBJ1-1; no definite D call. CDR3 length: 15 amino acids. V dropped 7 bases and J dropped 0 bases, with 16 bases sitting between them. CDR1 SGHRS and CDR2 YFSETQ come from the germline V gene. The CDR3 region has the DNA TGCGCCAGCCAAACGGGTGGAGGGATGAACACTGAAGCTTTCTTT. Translated, it gives CASQTGGGMNTEAFF.

This clone was detected a few times. The V gene is TRBV6-4, the J gene TRBJ1-1; unclear D gene. V lost 5 bases to trimming and J lost 1 base, with 11 bases between them. The CDR3 spans 14 residues. Germline V lookup: CDR1 MRHNA, CDR2 SNTAGT. The CDR3 sequence is CASSSSPGNTEAFF. CDR3 bases: TGTGCCAGCAGTTCGTCCCCAGGGAACACTGAAGCTTTCTTT.

The J gene is TRBJ1-1, the V gene TRBV5-1; a possible D gene is TRBD1 (5 bases). The CDR3 runs 14 residues. V lost 4 bases and J lost 8, with 18 bases in between. Per the germline V gene, CDR1 is SGHRS and CDR2 is YFSETQ. CDR3 sequence reads: CASSTNPSGGEAFF. The CDR3 nucleotides read TGCGCCAGCAGCACGAATCCGTCCGGGGGAGAAGCTTTCTTT.

This chain joins TRBV27 and TRBJ2-2; no definite D call. This CDR3 has 16 amino acids. V was trimmed by 1 base and J by 2 bases, leaving 11 bases between them. Germline V gives CDR1 MNHEY, CDR2 SMNVEV (reference sequence). The CDR3 loop reads CASSLFGTINTGELFF. The CDR3 DNA follows: TGTGCCAGCAGTTTATTCGGCACGATAAACACCGGGGAGCTGTTTTTT.